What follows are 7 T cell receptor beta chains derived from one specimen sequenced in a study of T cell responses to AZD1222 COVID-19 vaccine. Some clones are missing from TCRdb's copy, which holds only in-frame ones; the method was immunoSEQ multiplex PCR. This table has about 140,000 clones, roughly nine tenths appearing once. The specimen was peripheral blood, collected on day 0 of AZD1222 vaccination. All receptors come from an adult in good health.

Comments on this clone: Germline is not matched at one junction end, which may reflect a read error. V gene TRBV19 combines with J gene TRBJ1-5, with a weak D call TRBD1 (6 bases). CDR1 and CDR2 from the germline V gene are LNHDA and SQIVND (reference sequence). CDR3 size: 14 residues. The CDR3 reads CASNIGQSNQPQHF. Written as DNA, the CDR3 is TGTGCCAGTAATATAGGACAGAGCAATCAGCCCCAGCATTTT.

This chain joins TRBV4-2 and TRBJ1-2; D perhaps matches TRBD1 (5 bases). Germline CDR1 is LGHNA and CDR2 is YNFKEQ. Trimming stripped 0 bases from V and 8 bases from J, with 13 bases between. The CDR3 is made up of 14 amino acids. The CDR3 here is CASSQDAGPWGYTF. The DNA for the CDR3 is TGTGCCAGCAGCCAAGATGCAGGGCCGTGGGGCTACACCTTC.

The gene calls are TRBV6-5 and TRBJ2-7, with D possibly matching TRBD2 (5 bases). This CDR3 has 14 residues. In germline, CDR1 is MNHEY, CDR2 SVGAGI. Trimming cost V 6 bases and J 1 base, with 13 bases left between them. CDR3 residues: CASRLSAGSYEQYF. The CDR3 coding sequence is TGTGCCAGCAGACTTAGCGCCGGGTCCTACGAGCAGTACTTC.

CDR3 protein: CAIRGQGGGDEQFF. CDR3 coding DNA: TGTGCCATCAGGGGCCAGGGGGGTGGCGATGAGCAGTTCTTC. The chain recombines TRBV10-3 with TRBJ2-1; D perhaps matches TRBD1 (7 bases). Germline assignment: CDR1 ENHRY and CDR2 SYGVKD. Trimming left V 6 bases short and J 8 bases short, with 17 bases between. The CDR3 has 14 amino acids.

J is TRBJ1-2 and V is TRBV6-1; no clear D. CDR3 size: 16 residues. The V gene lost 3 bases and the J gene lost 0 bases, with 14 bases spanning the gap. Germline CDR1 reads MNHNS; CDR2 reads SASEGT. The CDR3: CASSDDGIPANYGYTF. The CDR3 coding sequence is TGTGCCAGCAGTGACGACGGGATCCCAGCTAACTATGGCTACACCTTC.

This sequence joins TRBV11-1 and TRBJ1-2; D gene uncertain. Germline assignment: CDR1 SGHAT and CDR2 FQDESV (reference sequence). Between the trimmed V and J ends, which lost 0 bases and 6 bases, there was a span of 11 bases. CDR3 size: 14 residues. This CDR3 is CASSLAGSQDGYTF. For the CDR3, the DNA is TGTGCCAGCAGCTTAGCGGGCAGCCAGGATGGCTACACCTTC.

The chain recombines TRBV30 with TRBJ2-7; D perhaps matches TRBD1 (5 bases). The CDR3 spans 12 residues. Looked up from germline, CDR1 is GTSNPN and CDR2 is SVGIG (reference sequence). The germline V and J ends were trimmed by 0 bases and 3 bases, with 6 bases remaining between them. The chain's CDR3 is CAWSVQGYEQYF. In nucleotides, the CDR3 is TGTGCCTGGAGTGTCCAGGGCTACGAGCAGTACTTC.